The source of this T cell receptor (beta chain) is a study of CD8 T cells in ankylosing spondylitis. TCRdb re-derived calls from the 5' RACE reads in MiXCR, one entry per CDR3 protein. The sample lists fewer than 250,000 distinct CDR3 sequences, around 24% occurring once. The CDR3 totals 12 residues. Germline V lookup: CDR1 DFQATT, CDR2 SNEGSKA (reference sequence). V was clipped by 1 base and J by 3 bases, with 6 bases between them. About this clonotype: A much larger clonotype is one base distant, so this may be a read error.

Sequencing was carried out using blood, either unsorted or a sorted T cell fraction (not recorded which). V is TRBV20-1 and J is TRBJ1-1, with D tentatively TRBD1 (5 bases). The receptor's source is a male donor with ankylosing spondylitis or in good health (not recorded which). The CDR3 sequence is CSARAGHTEAFF. The CDR3 DNA is TGCAGTGCTAGAGCAGGGCACACTGAAGCTTTCTTT.